Below are 15 T cell receptor beta chains sequenced from a single sample in a study of blood T cell repertoires in COVID-19. Repertoires were generated with immunoSEQ multiplex PCR, while TCRdb's copy carries only in-frame clones and drops some. The sample has about 74,000 clones, approximately 85% seen once; the top ten hold around 35%. Sequencing was performed on peripheral blood. The receptors stem from a man between 70 and 80 years old with acute or convalescent COVID-19.

This chain connects TRBV28 to TRBJ2-2; maybe TRBD2 (6 bases). The CDR3 length is 15 residues. Germline V CDR1 and CDR2: MDHEN, SYDVKM. Trimming pared 6 bases from V and 4 bases from J, leaving 15 bases between. CDR3 nucleotides: TGTGCCAGCAGGGGAGGAAGGGCCCTCACCGGGGAGCTGTTTTTT. Its translation: CASRGGRALTGELFF.

V is TRBV6-5 and J is TRBJ1-4; tentatively, D is TRBD1 (6 bases). The ends were cut back, 5 bases at V and 8 bases at J, with 18 bases in the middle. The CDR3 is made up of 15 amino acids. The germline gives CDR1 MNHEY, CDR2 SVGAGI. The CDR3 DNA sequence: TGTGCCAGCAGTCTGATGGGGGCAGGGGAGGAAAAACTGTTTTTT. It is translated as CASSLMGAGEEKLFF.

In its sample, this clone was seen once. The chain joins TRBV7-8 to TRBJ1-2; D remains unclear. This CDR3 region has 15 residues. Looked up from germline, CDR1 is SGHVS and CDR2 is FQNEAQ. The germline V and J ends were trimmed by 1 base and 2 bases, with 11 bases remaining between them. CDR3 sequence (DNA): TGTGCCAGCAGCTTAGAAACAGTAAGCAACTATGGCTACACCTTC. Translating gives CASSLETVSNYGYTF.

The chain links TRBV5-1 to TRBJ2-5, with D perhaps TRBD2 (6 bases). The CDR3 runs 16 residues. The V gene's germline CDR1 is SGHRS and CDR2 YFSETQ. The V and J ends lost 4 bases and 5 bases respectively, with 21 bases between them. CDR3 in amino acids: CASSPEGQARGETQYF. The CDR3 coding sequence is TGCGCCAGCAGCCCGGAGGGGCAGGCCCGGGGGGAGACCCAGTACTTC.

The chain joins TRBV11-2 to TRBJ1-1; D remains unclear. Trimming took off 0 bases at V and 10 bases at J, with 12 bases between the two ends. Germline V gene data show CDR1 as SGHAT and CDR2 as FQNNGV. This CDR3 spans 13 amino acids. CDR3 region: CASSLDFGSGAFF. DNA for the CDR3: TGTGCCAGCAGCTTAGATTTTGGCTCGGGAGCTTTCTTT.

The chain couples TRBV5-1 to TRBJ1-2; D remains unclear. Trimming shortened V by 5 bases and J by 6 bases, and 20 bases separated the two germline ends. Looked up from germline, CDR1 is SGHRS and CDR2 is YFSETQ. The CDR3 spans 15 residues. CDR3 amino acids: CASSPGGSWVNGYTF. In nucleotides, the CDR3 is TGCGCCAGCAGTCCGGGCGGGAGTTGGGTGAATGGCTACACCTTC.

The chain is built from TRBV29-1 and TRBJ1-1, with TRBD1 matching 7 bases. This CDR3 region has 13 residues. The ends lost 7 bases at V and 0 bases at J; junction bases unmatched: 5. Germline V gene sequence: CDR1 SQVTM, CDR2 ANQGSEA. CDR3 residues: CSAGQAMNTEAFF. CDR3 coding DNA: TGCAGCGCAGGACAGGCAATGAACACTGAAGCTTTCTTT.

Remarks on this clone: Germline and junction disagree at one end, which may indicate a read error. Here the CDR3 DNA reads TGTGCTAGCAGCCCCGGGACAGGCCCCAACGAGCAGTACTTC. Protein: CASSPGTGPNEQYF. The chain uses TRBV7-7 and TRBJ2-7; TRBD1 aligns across 8 bases. Germline V gene data show CDR1 as SSHAT and CDR2 as FNYEAQ (reference sequence). The CDR3 spans 14 residues.

This sequence joins TRBV28 and TRBJ2-7; 16 bases align to TRBD2. The CDR3 has 17 residues. With V trimmed by 6 bases and J by 4 bases, 9 bases remained unmatched. CDR1 and CDR2 (germline): MDHEN, SYDVKM. CDR3 residues: CASSGGGLAGGSYEQYF. For the CDR3, the DNA is TGTGCCAGCAGCGGGGGGGGACTAGCGGGAGGGTCGTACGAGCAGTACTTC. The entire variable domain, with the rest obtained from reference TRBV28 and TRBJ2-7, is as follows: DVKVTQSSRYLVKRTGEKVFLECVQDMDHENMFWYRQDPGLGLRLIYFSYDVKMKEKGDIPEGYSVSREKKERFSLILESASTNQTSMYLCASSGGGLAGGSYEQYFGPGTRLTVT.

The chain couples TRBV5-1 to TRBJ1-1; a possible D gene is TRBD1 (5 bases). This CDR3 has 15 amino acids. Germline V gives CDR1 SGHRS, CDR2 YFSETQ. The V and J ends lost 3 bases and 6 bases respectively, with 18 bases between them. CDR3 loop: CASSSGSGDLAEAFF. CDR3 nucleotides: TGCGCCAGCAGCTCGGGATCCGGGGACTTGGCTGAAGCTTTCTTT.

The count of this clone is one. Here the CDR3 reads CASSPDLRGTGELFF. CDR3 sequence (DNA): TGTGCCAGCTCACCAGATCTACGGGGGACCGGGGAGCTGTTTTTT. The chain recombines TRBV18 with TRBJ2-2; tentative D call: TRBD2 (6 bases). Looked up from germline, CDR1 is KGHSH and CDR2 is LQKENI. V dropped 2 bases and J dropped 5 bases, with 12 bases sitting between them. The CDR3 contains 15 residues.

V is TRBV28 and J is TRBJ1-3; possibly TRBD1 for D (6 bases). The CDR3 is made up of 15 amino acids. Germline V lookup: CDR1 MDHEN, CDR2 SYDVKM. V lost 10 bases and J 0 bases, leaving 16 bases between the germline ends. The CDR3 loop is CATTGWPSSGNTIYF. The CDR3 nucleotides read TGTGCCACTACAGGGTGGCCCTCCTCTGGAAACACCATATATTTT.

The chain joins TRBV5-1 to TRBJ2-7; D possibly corresponds to TRBD2 (5 bases). V dropped 1 base and J dropped 2 bases, with 13 bases sitting between them. The CDR3 consists of 15 residues. CDR1 is SGHRS and CDR2 is YFSETQ in the germline V gene. The CDR3 sequence is CASSLTPGTTYEQYF. CDR3 DNA sequence: TGCGCCAGCAGCTTGACCCCGGGAACCACCTACGAGCAGTACTTC.

This sequence joins TRBV9 and TRBJ1-3; D gene ambiguous. V gave up 3 bases and J gave up 1 base, with 2 bases separating them. The V gene's germline CDR1 is SGDLS and CDR2 YYNGEE. The CDR3 loop spans 12 amino acids. CDR3 sequence (DNA): TGTGCCAGCAGCGCGTCTGGAAACACCATATATTTT. This encodes CASSASGNTIYF.

A single count supports this clone. This CDR3 is CAWDRGRDNEQFF. Here the CDR3 DNA reads TGTGCCTGGGACAGGGGGCGGGACAATGAGCAGTTCTTC. The chain is built from TRBV30 and TRBJ2-1; 10 bases map to TRBD1. V lost 5 bases to trimming and J lost 5 bases; unmatched junction nucleotides: 3. Germline lookup yields CDR1 GTSNPN and CDR2 SVGIG (reference sequence). CDR3 length: 13 residues. The whole variable domain, remainder taken from reference TRBV30 and TRBJ2-1, is SQTIHQWPATLVQPVGSPLSLECTVEGTSNPNLYWYRQAAGRGLQLLFYSVGIGQISSEVPQNLSASRPQDRQFILSSKKLLLSDSGFYLCAWDRGRDNEQFFGPGTRLTVL.